Listed below are T cell receptor beta chains from one sample, sequenced in a study of blood T cell repertoires in COVID-19. The protocol was immunoSEQ multiplex PCR, while the TCRdb copy is restricted to in-frame clones and leaves out a portion. The sample lists 130,000 to 150,000 clones; just under 85% were seen once. Source material: PBMCs or T cells enriched from blood (not recorded which). The receptors derive from a woman in her forties who had recovered from COVID-19. Each CDR3 is given with its conserved first and last residue. The D gene is left open where the match is weak. Clone size is shown for a subset of rows, as once, few, many or a class of expanded clone.

>NA|TRBV19|NA|TRBJ1-5
TGTGCCAGTCAGGGAATATCGAATAGCAATCAGCCCCAGCATTTT
CASQGISNSNQPQHF
>NA|TRBV18|NA|TRBJ1-1
TGTGCCAGCTCACCAGCGGGCACTGAAGCTTTCTTT
CASSPAGTEAFF
>NA|TRBV19|NA|TRBJ1-3
TGTGGTGTGGGGGCGCGGGTAGCTGGAAACACCATATATTTT
CGVGARVAGNTIYF
>NA|TRBV5-4|TRBD2|TRBJ2-3
TGTGCCAGCAGTCGTGTGGAGGGGAGGGGTGGCACAGATACGCAGTATTTT
CASSRVEGRGGTDTQYF
>NA|TRBV10-3|NA|TRBJ1-2
TGTGCCATCAGTGAGAGGCCAGGGGATTACGGCTACACCTTC
CAISERPGDYGYTF
>NA|TRBV10-3|TRBD1|TRBJ2-7
TGTGCCATTCAAACAGGGGGTCCCTACGAGCAGTACTTC
CAIQTGGPYEQYF
>NA|TRBV29-1|NA|TRBJ2-3
TGCAGCGTTCAGCCCAGGGGGGGCACAGATACGCAGTATTTT
CSVQPRGGTDTQYF
>NA|TRBV27|NA|TRBJ2-1
TGTGCCAGCAGTTTATCGGCGGGACTCTTCTACAATGAGCAGTTCTTC
CASSLSAGLFYNEQFF
>NA|TRBV27|NA|TRBJ2-1
TGTGCCAGCAGTTTATCTAGCGGTCTGGGGAACAATGAGCAGTTCTTC
CASSLSSGLGNNEQFF
>NA|TRBV11-1|TRBD2|TRBJ2-1
TGTGCCAGCAGCTTAGTGGGACTAGCGGGAGTAAATGAGCAGTTCTTC
CASSLVGLAGVNEQFF
>NA|TRBV11-3|NA|TRBJ2-7
TGTGCCAGCACAATCGACACCGCCTACGAGCAGTACTTC
CASTIDTAYEQYF
>NA|TRBV19|TRBD2|TRBJ2-7
TGTGCCAGTAGTATAACTAGCGGGAGAATATACGAGCAGTACTTC
CASSITSGRIYEQYF
>NA|TRBV5-4|TRBD1|TRBJ1-3
TGTGCCAGCACAGACAGGGTTGGTGGAAACACCATATATTTT
CASTDRVGGNTIYF
>NA|TRBV2|NA|TRBJ2-7
TGTGCCAGCAGTGGGGCCGGAATATCCTACGAGCAGTACTTC
CASSGAGISYEQYF
>few|TRBV19|NA|TRBJ1-2
TGTGCCAGTAGTAGACACCGGGACAACGACTATGGCTACACCTTC
CASSRHRDNDYGYTF
>NA|TRBV4-1|NA|TRBJ1-2
TGCGCCAGCAGCCAAGATCTCGGGAATAACTATGGCTACACCTTC
CASSQDLGNNYGYTF
>once|TRBV3-1/TRBV3-2|TRBD1|TRBJ2-7
TGTGCCAGCAGCCAAGGGACAGGGAGGAGAGAGCAGTACTTC
CASSQGTGRREQYF
>NA|TRBV9|TRBD1|TRBJ2-2
TGTGCCAGCAGCTTACGGACAGGGGGAACCGGGGAGCTGTTTTTT
CASSLRTGGTGELFF
>few|TRBV30|NA|TRBJ1-1
TGTGCCTGGACCAGGGGCAGTTTTGATACTGAAGCTTTCTTT
CAWTRGSFDTEAFF
>NA|TRBV30|NA|TRBJ1-1
TGTGCCTGGAGTGTCCACAGGGACACTGAAGCTTTCTTT
CAWSVHRDTEAFF
>NA|TRBV2|NA|TRBJ1-5
TGTGCCAGCAACTCCTGGGGGCAGGATCAGCCCCAGCATTTT
CASNSWGQDQPQHF
>NA|TRBV7-9|NA|TRBJ1-1
TGTGCCAGCAGCTTGGACAGCATGAACACTGAAGCTTTCTTT
CASSLDSMNTEAFF
>NA|TRBV5-1|TRBD1|TRBJ2-3
TGCGCCAGCCGTCCCGGGACAGGGGCAGATACGCAGTATTTT
CASRPGTGADTQYF
>NA|TRBV25-1|NA|TRBJ2-3
TGTGCCACCCGGCCAGGGGCGACAGATACGCAGTATTTT
CATRPGATDTQYF